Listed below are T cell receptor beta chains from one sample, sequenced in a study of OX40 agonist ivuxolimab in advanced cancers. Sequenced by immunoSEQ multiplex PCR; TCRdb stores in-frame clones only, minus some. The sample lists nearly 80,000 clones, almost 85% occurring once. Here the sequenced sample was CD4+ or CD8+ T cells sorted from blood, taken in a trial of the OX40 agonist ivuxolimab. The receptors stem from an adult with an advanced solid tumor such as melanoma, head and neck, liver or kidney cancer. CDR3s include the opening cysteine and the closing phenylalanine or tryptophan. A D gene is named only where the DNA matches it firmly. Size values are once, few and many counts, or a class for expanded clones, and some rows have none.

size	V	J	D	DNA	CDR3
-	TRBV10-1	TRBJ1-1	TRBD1	TGCGCCAGCAGTGAGTCGGGACAGGGGAGACCTTTCTTT	CASSESGQGRPFF
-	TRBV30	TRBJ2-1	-	TGTGCCTGGAACCCCTTGAGGAGGGTAGGGGGTGAGCAGTTCTTC	CAWNPLRRVGGEQFF
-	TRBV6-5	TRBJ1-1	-	TGTGCCAGCACCGGGGGGAAGATCGCTGAAGCTTTCTTT	CASTGGKIAEAFF
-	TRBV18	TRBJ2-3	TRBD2	TGTGCCAGCTCACGGCGGGGTCTAGCGGCTAGCACAGATACGCAGTATTTT	CASSRRGLAASTDTQYF
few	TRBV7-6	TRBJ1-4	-	TGTGCCAGCAGCGCCGGGACTTGGGGTGAAAAACTGTTTTTT	CASSAGTWGEKLFF
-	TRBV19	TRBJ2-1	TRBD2	TGTGCCAGTAGTTGGCTAGCGGGTCGAGAGCGGGAGCAGTTCTTC	CASSWLAGREREQFF
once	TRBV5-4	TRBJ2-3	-	TGTGCCAGCAGCCGGGGGGTCCAAGGGGGAAGCACAGATACGCAGTATTTT	CASSRGVQGGSTDTQYF
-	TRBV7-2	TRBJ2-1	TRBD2	TGTGCCAGCAGCTTCCCGGGACTAGCGGGGAACAATGAGCAGTTCTTC	CASSFPGLAGNNEQFF
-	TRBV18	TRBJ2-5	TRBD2	TGTGCCAGCTCCAAGCGGGGGGGCGGAGAGACCCAGTACTTC	CASSKRGGGETQYF
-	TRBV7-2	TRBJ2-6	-	TGTGCCAGCAGCTTAGCGGGACGAACCTCTGGGGCCAACGTCCTGACTTTC	CASSLAGRTSGANVLTF
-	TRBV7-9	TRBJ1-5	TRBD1	TGTGCCAGCAGCTCGTTCGGACAGGGCAACCAGCCCCAGCATTTT	CASSSFGQGNQPQHF